The rows below give T cell receptor beta chains drawn from one sample of a study of blood T cell repertoires in COVID-19. Sequencing used immunoSEQ multiplex PCR; TCRdb keeps in-frame clones, though not all of them. Of around 200,000 clones in the sample, about nine tenths are singletons; the top ten hold less than 25%. Input material: peripheral blood. The receptors originated from an older man with active or convalescent COVID-19. The CDR3 runs from the conserved cysteine through the conserved F or W. D genes are given only for firm matches. Size values are once, few and many counts, or a class for expanded clones, and some rows have none.

v_gene	j_gene	d_gene	abundance	CDR3nt	CDR3aa
TRBV19	TRBJ1-4	TRBD1	-	TGTGCCAGTAGTGGAGACAGGGTGAATAATGAAAAACTGTTTTTT	CASSGDRVNNEKLFF
TRBV5-1	TRBJ1-6	-	-	TGCGCCAGCAGCTTGGAGTTACAGGATTCGGTAACTTCACCCCTCCACTTT	CASSLELQDSVTSPLHF
TRBV4-3	TRBJ1-6	-	few	TGCGCCAGCAGCCAAGAGAGTCAGGGGTTTAACAATAATTCACCCCTCCACTTT	CASSQESQGFNNNSPLHF
TRBV30	TRBJ1-4	-	-	TGTGCCTGGACAGAGGCGGGAGGAACTAATGAAAAACTGTTTTTT	CAWTEAGGTNEKLFF
TRBV7-2	TRBJ2-5	-	-	TGTGCCAGCAGCTTATTACGAACGGGGCAGGGGGAGACCCAGTACTTC	CASSLLRTGQGETQYF
TRBV28	TRBJ2-1	TRBD2	-	TGTGCCAGCAGTTTTGGGACTAGTTCTTACAATGAGCAGTTCTTC	CASSFGTSSYNEQFF
TRBV28	TRBJ1-4	-	once	TGTGCCAGCAGTTCTTCTGGGGCCCTGGGGGAAAAACTGTTTTTT	CASSSSGALGEKLFF
TRBV7-2	TRBJ2-2	-	-	TGTGCCAGCAGAAGGGGACAGAACACCGGGGAGCTGTTTTTT	CASRRGQNTGELFF
TRBV5-1	TRBJ1-2	-	-	TGCGCCAGCAGCCGGACAGACTATGGCTACACCTTC	CASSRTDYGYTF
TRBV30	TRBJ2-5	-	-	TGTGCCCAGGGGTACCAAGAGACCCAGTACTTC	CAQGYQETQYF
TRBV18	TRBJ1-1	TRBD1	once	TGTGCCAGCTCACCAATGACAGGGAGAAACACTGAAGCTTTCTTT	CASSPMTGRNTEAFF
TRBV19	TRBJ1-1	TRBD1	-	TGTGCCAGTAGTACAACCACAGGGGGGTCGGCTGAAGCTTTCTTT	CASSTTTGGSAEAFF
TRBV18	TRBJ1-5	-	-	TGTGCCAGCTCACCCCGGGAGGGGAGCAATCAGCCCCAGCATTTT	CASSPREGSNQPQHF
TRBV5-3	TRBJ1-2	-	few	TGTGCCAGAAGCTTTTCGGGGGGGCCATATTTTTCAAGTGGCTACACCTTC	CARSFSGGPYFSSGYTF
TRBV12-5	TRBJ1-5	-	-	TGTGCTAGTGCCAAAGAGGGTAGCAATCAGCCCCAGCATTTT	CASAKEGSNQPQHF